Presented here are 25 T cell receptor beta chains from one specimen sequenced in a study of cytomegalovirus exposure and HLA in healthy donors. Researchers ran the PCR with 60 Vbeta and 13 Jbeta primers. TCRdb's copy holds only in-frame clones and misses some; the assay was immunoSEQ multiplex PCR. This sample lists 150,000 to 200,000 clones; its ten largest clones have 2.1%. Sequenced input: PBMCs. The receptor source for this set is a young man in good health and CMV-seronegative.

V usage is TRBV6-5 and J usage is TRBJ1-5, with TRBD1 matching over 7 bases. V trimming: 0 bases; J trimming: 2 bases; junction bases outside the gene matches: 4. The CDR3 is 16 residues long. Per germline, CDR1 MNHEY and CDR2 SVGAGI. The CDR3 sequence is CASSYSRQGGNQPQHF. CDR3 sequence (DNA): TGTGCCAGCAGTTACTCGCGACAGGGCGGCAATCAGCCCCAGCATTTT.

The rearrangement uses TRBV7-6 and TRBJ2-7; weak D call: TRBD2 (6 bases). The CDR3 has 18 amino acids. V was trimmed by 1 base and J by 1 base, leaving 20 bases between them. Germline lookup yields CDR1 SGHVS and CDR2 FNYEAQ. The DNA of the CDR3 is TGTGCCAGCAGCTTAGTAGCTACTTGGGGGGAACGGTCCTACGAGCAGTACTTC. Protein sequence: CASSLVATWGERSYEQYF.

The chain carries TRBV19 and TRBJ1-1; D is possibly TRBD1 (5 bases). The germline V gene encodes CDR1 LNHDA and CDR2 SQIVND (reference sequence). This CDR3 spans 13 amino acids. V dropped 6 bases and J dropped 8 bases, with 16 bases sitting between them. The CDR3 region is CASRNEGAREAFF. DNA of the CDR3: TGTGCCAGTAGAAATGAAGGGGCGCGCGAAGCTTTCTTT.

This sequence joins TRBV4-2 and TRBJ1-2; 7 nucleotides align to TRBD1. CDR1 and CDR2 from the germline V gene are LGHNA and YNFKEQ. The trim removed 1 base at V and 3 bases at J, leaving 11 bases unmatched. The CDR3 contains 17 residues. Here the CDR3 reads CASSQALNRGGDYGYTF. In DNA form, the CDR3 reads TGTGCCAGCAGCCAAGCCCTCAACAGGGGAGGTGACTATGGCTACACCTTC.

This rearrangement joins TRBV2 to TRBJ1-2; 8 bases agree with TRBD1. Germline V CDR1 and CDR2: SNHLY, FYNNEI. The junction had 1 base not matched to a gene; V was cut back by 5 bases and J by 2 bases. The CDR3 length is 13 residues. The CDR3 spells CASSTGGNYGYTF. Here the CDR3 DNA reads TGTGCCAGCAGTACAGGGGGGAACTATGGCTACACCTTC. Full variable domain (missing parts from reference TRBV2 and TRBJ1-2): EPEVTQTPSHQVTQMGQEVILRCVPISNHLYFYWYRQILGQKVEFLVSFYNNEISEKSEIFDDQFSVERPDGSNFTLKIRSTKLEDSAMYFCASSTGGNYGYTFGSGTRLTVV.

The rearrangement uses TRBV4-1 and TRBJ2-1, with TRBD2 identical over 7 bases. Germline trimming cut 0 bases from V and 8 bases from J; bases unmatched to any gene: 13. Germline V CDR1 and CDR2: MGHRA, YSYEKL. The CDR3 contains 17 residues. The CDR3 protein is CASSQDSLGEGPDEQFF. The DNA for the CDR3 is TGCGCCAGCAGCCAAGATTCATTGGGGGAGGGCCCAGATGAGCAGTTCTTC.

This rearrangement joins TRBV10-3 to TRBJ2-7, with 8 positions matching TRBD2. The CDR3 consists of 15 residues. CDR1 is ENHRY, CDR2 SYGVKD, per germline. J lost 5 bases, V lost 2 bases, and 8 bases had no gene match. The CDR3 here is CAISERGSGNHEQYF. In DNA form, the CDR3 reads TGTGCCATCAGTGAGCGGGGTAGCGGGAACCACGAGCAGTACTTC.

The J gene is TRBJ1-2, the V gene TRBV29-1; 9 nucleotides align to TRBD1. V was clipped by 1 base and J by 7 bases; unmatched bases: 4. The V gene's germline CDR1 is SQVTM and CDR2 ANQGSEA. The CDR3 extends over 13 amino acids. DNA for the CDR3: TGCAGCGTTGAAGCCTGGGACAGGGTTGGCTACACCTTC. It codes for CSVEAWDRVGYTF.

The DNA for the CDR3 is TGTGCCATCACTGGACAGTTGGGCGATGAGCAGTTCTTC. This translates into CAITGQLGDEQFF. The chain couples TRBV10-3 to TRBJ2-1; D might be TRBD1 (6 bases). The CDR3 extends over 13 amino acids. Germline CDR1 reads ENHRY; CDR2 reads SYGVKD. The V end was cut by 7 bases, the J end by 8 bases, with 15 bases between.

The chain carries TRBV28 and TRBJ2-1, with TRBD2 identical over 12 bases. The V segment lost 3 bases and the J segment 10 bases; nucleotides outside the gene matches: 4. Germline CDR1 and CDR2: MDHEN and SYDVKM. This CDR3 spans 14 amino acids. For the CDR3, the DNA is TGTGCCAGCAGTTTGGCTAGCGGGAGGGGAGAGCAGTTCTTC. This translates into CASSLASGRGEQFF.

V and J are TRBV7-8 and TRBJ2-7; 7 nucleotides match TRBD1. Germline assignment: CDR1 SGHVS and CDR2 FQNEAQ. The CDR3 runs 16 residues. With V trimmed by 0 bases and J by 2 bases, 7 bases remained unmatched. The CDR3 region has the DNA TGTGCCAGCAGCTTAGCAGGCAGGGGGACCCCCTACGAGCAGTACTTC. Translated, it gives CASSLAGRGTPYEQYF.

The V call is TRBV28, the J call TRBJ2-2; a possible D gene is TRBD1 (6 bases). Trimming stripped 10 bases from V and 1 base from J, with 19 bases between. The CDR3 spans 16 residues. Germline V gene sequence: CDR1 MDHEN, CDR2 SYDVKM. The CDR3 DNA reads TGTGCCACCAAGCGACAGGTTGGTGGGAACACCGGGGAGCTGTTTTTT. It specifies CATKRQVGGNTGELFF. Full variable domain (rest looked up from reference TRBV28 and TRBJ2-2): DVKVTQSSRYLVKRTGEKVFLECVQDMDHENMFWYRQDPGLGLRLIYFSYDVKMKEKGDIPEGYSVSREKKERFSLILESASTNQTSMYLCATKRQVGGNTGELFFGEGSRLTVL.

The chain links TRBV5-1 to TRBJ1-2; 7 nucleotides match TRBD1. V dropped 4 bases and J dropped 4; count of bases not matched to a gene: 7. CDR3 length: 14 amino acids. CDR1 is SGHRS and CDR2 is YFSETQ in the germline V gene. The DNA of the CDR3 is TGCGCCAGCAGCCTGGAGGGGGCCGTCTATGGCTACACCTTC. Translating gives CASSLEGAVYGYTF.

The genes are TRBV7-9 and TRBJ2-5, with D possibly being TRBD1 (6 bases). Germline V CDR1 and CDR2: SEHNR, FQNEAQ (reference sequence). This CDR3 region has 13 residues. Trimming left V 1 base short and J 13 bases short, with 16 bases between. The DNA for the CDR3 is TGTGCCAGCAGCTTAGGGGAGAACAGGGTTACGTACTTC. It specifies CASSLGENRVTYF.

The genes are TRBV7-2 and TRBJ2-7; D is undetermined. The CDR3 runs to 14 residues. Trimming left V 5 bases short and J 2 bases short, with 13 bases between. Germline CDR1 reads SGHTA; CDR2 reads FQGNSA. CDR3 DNA: TGTGCCAGCAGCCCGCGCCGGGTCCCCTACGAGCAGTACTTC. This gives the protein CASSPRRVPYEQYF.

The chain is built from TRBV28 and TRBJ1-1; no clear D. Germline V gene lookup returns CDR1 MDHEN and CDR2 SYDVKM. Trimming left V 3 bases short and J 1 base short, with 6 bases between. The CDR3 is made up of 13 amino acids. Written as DNA, the CDR3 is TGTGCCAGCAGTTTCTTTCGGAACACTGAAGCTTTCTTT. Its protein is CASSFFRNTEAFF.

The CDR3 DNA follows: TGTGCCAGCAGCAAAAGAGGGACAGAGAACACCGGGGAGCTGTTTTTT. Translated: CASSKRGTENTGELFF. The chain links TRBV21-1 to TRBJ2-2; the table's D call, TRBD1, was not checked against the DNA. TRBV21-1 is flagged as a pseudogene. The CDR3 is 16 residues long.

The CDR3 DNA sequence: TGCAGCGCCTTTTTAGCGGGAGCAACAGATACGCAGTATTTT. It codes for CSAFLAGATDTQYF. V gene TRBV29-1 combines with J gene TRBJ2-3, with 9 positions matching TRBD2. Germline V gives CDR1 SQVTM, CDR2 ANQGSEA. The CDR3 extends over 14 amino acids. The junction had 8 bases not matched to a gene; V was cut back by 7 bases and J by 3 bases.

V usage is TRBV7-3 and J usage is TRBJ2-5; TRBD2 agrees at 7 bases. Trimming took 3 bases from V and 2 from J; bases not matched to a gene: 9. CDR1 is SGHTA and CDR2 is FQGTGA in the germline V gene. The CDR3 is made up of 16 amino acids. For the CDR3, the DNA is TGTGCCAGCAGCTTTCAGAGCGGGAACGGTCAAGAGACCCAGTACTTC. Translation gives CASSFQSGNGQETQYF.

The rearrangement uses TRBV7-2 and TRBJ2-2; 7 bases align to TRBD1. The CDR3 has 15 amino acids. J lost 5 bases, V lost 6 bases, and 9 bases had no gene match. Germline V gene sequence: CDR1 SGHTA, CDR2 FQGNSA. CDR3 residues: CASRAEGARTGELFF. DNA for the CDR3: TGTGCCAGCAGAGCCGAGGGGGCTAGAACCGGGGAGCTGTTTTTT.

The chain links TRBV7-6 to TRBJ2-1; 11 nucleotides line up with TRBD2. J gave up 7 bases and V 5 bases, and 10 bases lay outside the gene matches. The CDR3 totals 16 residues. Germline loops: CDR1 SGHVS, CDR2 FNYEAQ. The CDR3 loop reads CASSRFGTSGGNEQFF. CDR3 DNA: TGTGCCAGCAGCCGATTTGGGACTAGCGGAGGTAATGAGCAGTTCTTC.

This clone is classed as medium-sized (0.01 to 0.1%) by frequency. The rearrangement joins TRBV4-3 to TRBJ2-6; TRBD1 is a possible D gene (5 bases). The CDR3 runs to 16 residues. V was clipped by 0 bases and J by 0 bases, with 6 bases between them. The germline CDR1 and CDR2 sequences are LGHNA and YSLEER. In DNA, the CDR3 is TGCGCCAGCAGCCAAGAAACAGGCTCTGGGGCCAACGTCCTGACTTTC. Amino acid sequence: CASSQETGSGANVLTF.

J is TRBJ2-2 and V is TRBV27, with no clear D. Germline V gene sequence: CDR1 MNHEY, CDR2 SMNVEV (reference sequence). The V end lost 2 bases, the J end lost 4 bases, and 14 bases lay between the germline ends. The CDR3 loop spans 16 amino acids. This CDR3 is CASSLVGNLPTGELFF. DNA of the CDR3: TGTGCCAGCAGTTTAGTCGGTAACCTACCCACCGGGGAGCTGTTTTTT.

This sequence joins TRBV2 and TRBJ2-7, with TRBD1 identical over 8 bases. In germline, CDR1 is SNHLY, CDR2 FYNNEI. The CDR3 totals 14 residues. V lost 11 bases to trimming and J lost 2 bases; unmatched junction nucleotides: 11. The CDR3 region is CACKTGTGPYEQYF. The CDR3 DNA reads TGTGCCTGCAAGACCGGGACAGGCCCCTACGAGCAGTACTTC.

The chain is built from TRBV7-9 and TRBJ2-3; D uncertain. Germline CDR1 and CDR2: SEHNR and FQNEAQ (reference sequence). The V end lost 7 bases, the J end lost 3 bases, and 11 bases lay between the germline ends. The CDR3 is made up of 13 amino acids. The CDR3 DNA sequence: TGTGCCAGCATCCCGGGTTCGACAGATACGCAGTATTTT. Protein sequence: CASIPGSTDTQYF.